What follows are 6 T cell receptor beta chains derived from one specimen sequenced in a study of OX40 agonist ivuxolimab in advanced cancers. TCRdb keeps only in-frame clones here, not all; method: immunoSEQ multiplex PCR. This sample has 70,000 or so clones, with about 90% found just once. The specimen comprised CD4+ or CD8+ T cells sorted from blood, sampled in a trial of the OX40 agonist ivuxolimab. These receptors were taken from an adult with an advanced solid tumor such as melanoma, head and neck, liver or kidney cancer.

V and J are TRBV19 and TRBJ2-6; TRBD1 matches 9 bases. This CDR3 spans 16 amino acids. Germline values: CDR1 LNHDA, CDR2 SQIVND (reference sequence). V lost 7 bases to trimming and J lost 0 bases; unmatched junction nucleotides: 4. This CDR3 is CASTDRGGSGANVLTF. CDR3 nucleotides: TGTGCCAGTACGGACAGGGGAGGCTCTGGGGCCAACGTCCTGACTTTC.

The rearrangement links TRBV4-3 to TRBJ2-7, with D unresolved. The CDR3 spans 15 residues. The germline V gene encodes CDR1 LGHNA and CDR2 YSLEER. V gave up 1 base and J gave up 0 bases, with 10 bases separating them. For the CDR3, the DNA is TGCGCCAGCAGCCAAGGGTGGACCAGCTCCTACGAGCAGTACTTC. This codes for CASSQGWTSSYEQYF.

The chain uses TRBV7-8 and TRBJ1-2; D possibly corresponds to TRBD1 (5 bases). V dropped 4 bases and J dropped 6 bases, with 15 bases sitting between them. There are 14 residues in the CDR3. CDR1 SGHVS and CDR2 FQNEAQ come from the germline V gene. CDR3 coding DNA: TGTGCCAGCAGCTCCCTGGGGGGTTTTGATGGCTACACCTTC. This gives the protein CASSSLGGFDGYTF.

The chain carries TRBV6-5 and TRBJ2-7, with a tentative D call TRBD2 (6 bases). Trimming pared 6 bases from V and 0 bases from J, leaving 15 bases between. Germline V gives CDR1 MNHEY, CDR2 SVGAGI. The CDR3 extends over 15 amino acids. CDR3 protein: CASSRSGFNSYEQYF. The CDR3 DNA reads as TGTGCCAGCAGCCGCAGCGGGTTTAACTCCTACGAGCAGTACTTC.

J is TRBJ1-1 and V is TRBV5-1; 7 nucleotides agree with TRBD1. Losses at the gene ends were 4 bases for V and 3 bases for J; bases not matched to a gene: 9. CDR1 and CDR2 (germline): SGHRS, YFSETQ. CDR3 size: 15 residues. The DNA of the CDR3 is TGCGCCAGCAGCGTGAACAGGGGTTGGGACACTGAAGCTTTCTTT. Amino acids: CASSVNRGWDTEAFF.

A word on this clone: The same CDR3 arises from other DNA sequences in this sample as well. This chain joins TRBV11-2 and TRBJ2-5; TRBD1 matches at 9 bases. The ends lost 5 bases at V and 2 bases at J; junction bases unmatched: 9. Germline V gene sequence: CDR1 SGHAT, CDR2 FQNNGV. The length of the CDR3 is 16 residues. The chain's CDR3 is CASSSLWGQGQETQYF. In nucleotides, the CDR3 is TGTGCCAGCAGCAGTCTCTGGGGACAGGGTCAAGAGACCCAGTACTTC. Full variable domain (missing parts from reference TRBV11-2 and TRBJ2-5): EAGVAQSPRYKIIEKRQSVAFWCNPISGHATLYWYQQILGQGPKLLIQFQNNGVVDDSQLPKDRFSAERLKGVDSTLKIQPAKLEDSAVYLCASSSLWGQGQETQYFGPGTRLLVL.